A selection of T cell receptor beta chains follows, all from one sample in a study of blood T cell repertoires in COVID-19. Produced via immunoSEQ multiplex PCR; TCRdb's table is partial and in-frame only. The repertoire holds some 190,000 clones, with about 91% as singletons. The sample consisted of peripheral blood. The receptors here all came from a man aged 18 to 30 with active or convalescent COVID-19. The CDR3 runs from the conserved cysteine through the conserved F or W. Fields, in order: CDR3 DNA, CDR3 protein, J gene, D gene, clone size, V gene. D genes are given only for firm matches. The size entry is marked missing in some rows and otherwise reads once, few, many or a size class.

TGTGCCAGCTCACCATTGAGGAATGAGCAGTTCTTC CASSPLRNEQFF TRBJ2-1 . . TRBV18
TGTGCCTGGAGTGATCCGGGACACAGCAAGCTGTTTTTT CAWSDPGHSKLFF TRBJ2-2 . . TRBV30
TGTGCCAGCAGTTTGGGGCAGGACACTGAAGCTTTCTTT CASSLGQDTEAFF TRBJ1-1 . . TRBV27
TGTGCCATCAGTCCCGGCGGGGGGGCCAACGTCCTGACTTTC CAISPGGGANVLTF TRBJ2-6 . . TRBV10-3
TGCGCCAGTTTCCTTACTCAGGGATGGGAGACCCAGTACTTC CASFLTQGWETQYF TRBJ2-5 . . TRBV5-1
TGTGCCAGCAGTGAAAGGGGGACTAGCGCGGAGTTCTTC CASSERGTSAEFF TRBJ2-1 TRBD2 . TRBV2
TGTGCCAGCAGCTTTGATCCCAAGCTGAATGAAAAACTGTTTTTT CASSFDPKLNEKLFF TRBJ1-4 . . TRBV5-5
TGTGCCAGCACCTTAGGCCCGGTGGCTAGCGGAATGAAAGGTTCCGGGGAGCTGTTTTTT CASTLGPVASGMKGSGELFF TRBJ2-2 TRBD2 once TRBV27
TGTGCCAGCAGCTCGGGGGAGACCCAGTACTTC CASSSGETQYF TRBJ2-5 . once TRBV11-2
TGTGCCAGCTCTACCCTATTGGACTTTCCCTACGAGCAGTACTTC CASSTLLDFPYEQYF TRBJ2-7 . . TRBV18
TGTGCCCCCCGGAGCCTGGGTGGGTTGTACAATGAGCAGTTCTTC CAPRSLGGLYNEQFF TRBJ2-1 . . TRBV2
TGCGCCAGCAGCTTGAGTGCAGGAGGGGAGCAGTACTTC CASSLSAGGEQYF TRBJ2-7 . . TRBV5-1
TGTGCCAGCAGCTTAGCCCGAAGCGGGAGGTCCTACAATGAGCAGTTCTTC CASSLARSGRSYNEQFF TRBJ2-1 TRBD2 . TRBV11-2
TGTGCCACCAGTGACCCGTCCGGGCGGGACACAGATACGCAGTATTTT CATSDPSGRDTDTQYF TRBJ2-3 . . TRBV24-1
TGTGCCAGCAGCCAAACCGGACAGGTCACAGATACGCAGTATTTT CASSQTGQVTDTQYF TRBJ2-3 TRBD1 . TRBV3-1/TRBV3-2
TGCAGCGTTGAATCGGGTGTTAGCTCCTACGAGCAGTACTTC CSVESGVSSYEQYF TRBJ2-7 . . TRBV29-1
TGCGCCAGCAGCCAAGATAGGGCGCTAGCATCCTACGAGCAGTACTTC CASSQDRALASYEQYF TRBJ2-7 . . TRBV4-1
TGTGCCAGCAGTTACGGGACAGGAACGACTTCTTCACCCCTCCACTTT CASSYGTGTTSSPLHF TRBJ1-6 TRBD1 . TRBV6-5
TGTGCCAGCAGCCCCTGGCGGGAATCTGCTGAAGCTTTCTTT CASSPWRESAEAFF TRBJ1-1 . once TRBV7-9
TGTGCCAGCAGCCCAATGGGGACAGCAAGCTCTGGGGCCAACGTCCTGACTTTC CASSPMGTASSGANVLTF TRBJ2-6 TRBD1 . TRBV7-6
TGTGCCAGCAGCCAAGCAGTGTACAGGGCGAAGGTCACAGATACGCAGTATTTT CASSQAVYRAKVTDTQYF TRBJ2-3 . once TRBV3-1/TRBV3-2
TGTGCCAGCAGTGAATTTAAGATGCTCCAAGGGGAAGACTATGGCTACACCTTC CASSEFKMLQGEDYGYTF TRBJ1-2 . . TRBV25-1
TGCGCCAGCAGTGAGTCGAGGGCGGGACCCACAGATACGCAGTATTTT CASSESRAGPTDTQYF TRBJ2-3 . . TRBV10-2
TGTGCCAGCAGTTTATCAGGTTTGGGCTACACCTTC CASSLSGLGYTF TRBJ1-2 . . TRBV28
TGTGCCAGCAGCTTAGTTGGGGGGAGGACGGACACTGAAGCTTTCTTT CASSLVGGRTDTEAFF TRBJ1-1 . . TRBV7-2
TGTGCCAGTAGTATACAGACACAGGGGGATCAGCCCCAGCATTTT CASSIQTQGDQPQHF TRBJ1-5 TRBD1 once TRBV19
TGTGCCAGCTCACCAAACAGGGGCTCGGACAATGAGCAGTTCTTC CASSPNRGSDNEQFF TRBJ2-1 TRBD1 . TRBV18
TGTGCCAGCAGCACGGGACACCTGAAAACTGAAGCTTTCTTT CASSTGHLKTEAFF TRBJ1-1 . . TRBV6-5
TGCGCCAGCAGCTTCCCTAGCGGGAGCAATGAGCAGTTCTTC CASSFPSGSNEQFF TRBJ2-1 TRBD2 . TRBV5-1
TGTGCCAGCAGTTTAATTCCCAAGAACACTGAAGCTTTCTTT CASSLIPKNTEAFF TRBJ1-1 . . TRBV27
TGTGCCAGCAGCTACGGACTAGCGGGAGTTGTCGAGCAGTACTTC CASSYGLAGVVEQYF TRBJ2-7 TRBD2 . TRBV7-2
TGTGCCAGCAGTGAAGTTTCGCGGCCTAGCGCCCACAATGAGCAGTTCTTC CASSEVSRPSAHNEQFF TRBJ2-1 . . TRBV2
TGTGCCTGGAGCACAGGGGGCGGTCAGCCCCAGCATTTT CAWSTGGGQPQHF TRBJ1-5 TRBD1 . TRBV30
TGTGCCAGCAGTGATAACTCCCCACTCTACGAGCAGTACTTC CASSDNSPLYEQYF TRBJ2-7 . . TRBV25-1
TGTGCCAGCAGCCAAGTAGCGGGAGATGGAGTGGAGACCCAGTACTTC CASSQVAGDGVETQYF TRBJ2-5 TRBD2 once TRBV4-2
TGCGCCAGCAGTGGAGGTTCGAACACTGAAGCTTTCTTT CASSGGSNTEAFF TRBJ1-1 . . TRBV10-1
TGCGCCAGCAGCTTGGAAAGGACTTTCCAAGAGACCCAGTACTTC CASSLERTFQETQYF TRBJ2-5 . . TRBV5-1
TGTGCCAGTAGCCCGAGACTAGCGGGAGTGGAGACCCAGTACTTC CASSPRLAGVETQYF TRBJ2-5 TRBD2 . TRBV19
TGTGCCAGCAGCTTAGGAATAGCGGGAGGATACGAGCAGTACTTC CASSLGIAGGYEQYF TRBJ2-7 TRBD2 . TRBV7-9
TGCGCCAGCAGCTTGGGCAGGGGGCGAACGGACACTGAAGCTTTCTTT CASSLGRGRTDTEAFF TRBJ1-1 TRBD1 . TRBV5-1
TGTGCCAGCAGCTTTGGGACTAGCGGAAATCGTGGGGATGAGCAGTTCTTC CASSFGTSGNRGDEQFF TRBJ2-1 TRBD2 . TRBV5-6
TGTGCCAGCGAAAACTCCGGGACAGGACCTTACGAGCAGTACTTC CASENSGTGPYEQYF TRBJ2-7 TRBD1 . TRBV2
TGTGCCAGCACCCGGGGGGGTTTAGCTAATGAAAAACTGTTTTTT CASTRGGLANEKLFF TRBJ1-4 . . TRBV6-5
TGTGCCAGTAGTACAGGGGGCATTCTTGGTGGCTACACCTTC CASSTGGILGGYTF TRBJ1-2 TRBD1 once TRBV19
TGTGCCACCAGCGGAAGTTTCGGGAGTGTCGCCTACAATGAGCAGTTCTTC CATSGSFGSVAYNEQFF TRBJ2-1 . . TRBV15
TGTGCCAGCAGCTTGTACAGGGCTCCCTACGAGCAGTACTTC CASSLYRAPYEQYF TRBJ2-7 . . TRBV5-4
TGTGCCAGCAGTTTAACGGGCAGGGGAAACTATGGCTACACCTTC CASSLTGRGNYGYTF TRBJ1-2 . . TRBV28
TGTGCCAGCAGCTTACTGGACTCCTTCAATGGTGGTTCGGTGGCGCAGTATTTT CASSLLDSFNGGSVAQYF TRBJ2-3 . . TRBV11-2
TGTGCCAGCGACAGGGGCACAGATACGCAGTATTTT CASDRGTDTQYF TRBJ2-3 TRBD1 . TRBV2
TGTGCCAGCAGCCCCGGGGGGAGAAATCCTAACTATGGCTACACCTTC CASSPGGRNPNYGYTF TRBJ1-2 . . TRBV7-8